This TCR beta chain was recovered during a study of cytomegalovirus exposure and HLA in healthy donors. Primers: 60 Vbeta forward and 13 Jbeta reverse. Measured with immunoSEQ multiplex PCR; TCRdb has only the in-frame clones, and not every one. The sample carries approximately 150,000 clones, over 60% recorded once. This cohort consisted of healthy bone marrow donors. At sampling all donors were nominally healthy, likely with unrecorded immune exposures. This clone was seen a few times. Its antigen remains unknown. Study conclusions and caveats: Common viral pathogens were later found to be apparently linked to several of the most significant clusters. A reported reduction in N-insertions relative to the approximately 690-donor mean was seen in an Asian-associated ancestry cluster in a later analysis.

V shed 6 bases, J shed 0 bases, and the junction held 16 bases outside the gene matches. CDR3 size: 19 residues. Germline CDR1 reads SEHNR; CDR2 reads FQNEAQ (reference sequence). J is TRBJ2-3 and V is TRBV7-9, with 9 bases identical to TRBD2. Sequenced: PBMCs. The TCR comes from a male donor in good health and CMV-seronegative. CDR3 bases: TGTGCCAGCAGTTCCACTGACAGCGGGGGGACTTCTAGCACAGATACGCAGTATTTT. Protein: CASSSTDSGGTSSTDTQYF.